Described below is a single T cell receptor (beta chain) sequence and its context. This table comes from immunoSEQ multiplex PCR, and its TCRdb copy is limited to in-frame clones, with some not included. The sample has about 94,000 clones; about 95% are singletons. This sample was taken from a study of technical replicates of blood from several donors. Germline CDR1 reads MNHNY; CDR2 reads SVGAGI (reference sequence). The V end was cut by 0 bases, the J end by 0 bases, with 6 bases between. This CDR3 spans 15 amino acids. This TCR was sampled from a human donor in good health. The V and J genes are TRBV6-6 and TRBJ1-3, with TRBD1 as a possible D gene (5 bases). Sequenced: T cells isolated from PBMCs. CDR3 in DNA: TGTGCCAGCAGTTACTCGGACAACTCTGGAAACACCATATATTTT. Its protein is CASSYSDNSGNTIYF.